Presented here are 18 T cell receptor beta chains from one specimen sequenced in a study of control samples from healthy donors and cancer patients. The protocol was immunoSEQ multiplex PCR, while the TCRdb copy is restricted to in-frame clones and leaves out a portion. The sample yields approximately 140,000 clones, roughly 93% seen once. What was sequenced was blood. The origin of the receptors is a man between 18 and 35 years old in good health.

The chain is built from TRBV5-1 and TRBJ1-1; possible D gene TRBD1, 5 bases. Germline V lookup: CDR1 SGHRS, CDR2 YFSETQ. Trimming took 0 bases from V and 3 from J, leaving 9 bases between them. This CDR3 spans 14 amino acids. The DNA of the CDR3 is TGCGCCAGCAGCTTGGAGTGGGGGGACACTGAAGCTTTCTTT. Translating it yields CASSLEWGDTEAFF.

V and J are TRBV7-2 and TRBJ1-3, with 7 bases matching TRBD1. This CDR3 has 15 amino acids. CDR1 and CDR2 (germline): SGHTA, FQGNSA. After removal of 2 bases from V and 4 bases from J, the junction contained 5 bases not matched to a gene. The DNA of the CDR3 is TGTGCCAGCAGCTTAACTACAGGGGCAGGAAACACCATATATTTT. Its protein product is CASSLTTGAGNTIYF.

The chain joins TRBV5-1 to TRBJ1-1, with 7 bases lining up with TRBD1. The CDR3 consists of 22 residues. V gave up 0 bases and J gave up 1 base; unmatched junction bases: 24. The germline CDR1 and CDR2 sequences are SGHRS and YFSETQ. In DNA form, the CDR3 reads TGCGCCAGCAGCTTGGCCCCGACAGGGATCGACTTGGTAGGATCGAAGAACACTGAAGCTTTCTTT. It codes for CASSLAPTGIDLVGSKNTEAFF.

In this sample, this clone turned up once. This chain connects TRBV6-6 to TRBJ1-1, with D hard to call. The CDR3 has 13 residues. V was clipped by 7 bases and J by 7 bases, with 16 bases between them. Germline V gene data show CDR1 as MNHNY and CDR2 as SVGAGI (reference sequence). The CDR3 region has the DNA TGTGCCAGCACCGATGGGAACACCATTGAAGCTTTCTTT. Its translation is CASTDGNTIEAFF.

The V call is TRBV14, the J call TRBJ1-2; D unresolved. The CDR3 contains 16 residues. CDR1 and CDR2 (germline): SGHDN, FVKESK. Trimming cost V 1 base and J 0 bases, with 12 bases left between them. CDR3 nucleotides: TGTGCCAGCAGCCAAGGCGACTTACTCACTAACTATGGCTACACCTTC. Translated, it gives CASSQGDLLTNYGYTF.

The chain employs TRBV30 and TRBJ2-5, with D possibly TRBD2 on 6 matching bases. Trimming shortened V by 0 bases and J by 11 bases, and 16 bases separated the two germline ends. CDR3 size: 13 residues. Germline V gene sequence: CDR1 GTSNPN, CDR2 SVGIG (reference sequence). CDR3 DNA: TGTGCCTGGAGTGTATTCTTCGGGGGACTTCAGTACTTC. Translation: CAWSVFFGGLQYF. Full variable domain (remainder filled in from reference TRBV30 and TRBJ2-5): SQTIHQWPATLVQPVGSPLSLECTVEGTSNPNLYWYRQAAGRGLQLLFYSVGIGQISSEVPQNLSASRPQDRQFILSSKKLLLSDSGFYLCAWSVFFGGLQYFGPGTRLLVL.

This clone has a single count. The sample carries other DNA sequences with the same CDR3. The gene calls are TRBV6-5 and TRBJ1-3; no definite D call. Trimming removed 2 bases at V and 0 bases at J, with 11 bases between. Germline loops: CDR1 MNHEY, CDR2 SVGAGI. This CDR3 spans 16 amino acids. CDR3: CASSYDGGNSGNTIYF. CDR3 nucleotides: TGTGCCAGCAGTTACGATGGAGGAAACTCTGGAAACACCATATATTTT.

This clone has a single count. V is TRBV6-5 and J is TRBJ2-3; D uncertain. Trimming pared 8 bases from V and 2 bases from J, leaving 14 bases between. Looked up from germline, CDR1 is MNHEY and CDR2 is SVGAGI. The CDR3 consists of 14 residues. The CDR3 bases are TGTGCCAGCTCTTGGTCGATATCCACAGATACGCAGTATTTT. Translating gives CASSWSISTDTQYF.

The V call is TRBV30, the J call TRBJ1-6; 10 positions match TRBD1. Germline-derived CDR1 and CDR2 are GTSNPN and SVGIG (reference sequence). The CDR3 length is 14 residues. The V gene end was trimmed by 3 bases and the J gene end by 7 bases; junction bases not matched to a gene: 3. CDR3: CAWRLDRGNSPLHF. CDR3 bases: TGTGCCTGGAGGCTGGACAGGGGGAATTCACCCCTCCACTTT.

This sequence joins TRBV7-9 and TRBJ2-6; perhaps D is TRBD1 or TRBD2 (5 bases each). There are 19 residues in the CDR3. V lost 7 bases, J lost 3 bases, and 25 bases lay in between. CDR1 and CDR2 (germline): SEHNR, FQNEAQ (reference sequence). CDR3: CASTRGSQVGAGGANVLTF. CDR3 coding DNA: TGTGCCAGCACCCGAGGGAGCCAGGTCGGGGCTGGTGGGGCCAACGTCCTGACTTTC.

V usage is TRBV28 and J usage is TRBJ1-1; D possibly corresponds to TRBD1 (5 bases). The CDR3 is made up of 14 amino acids. Germline loops: CDR1 MDHEN, CDR2 SYDVKM. Trimming stripped 5 bases from V and 1 base from J, with 11 bases between. CDR3 sequence (DNA): TGTGCCAGCAGTGACAGTTCGGGGAACACTGAAGCTTTCTTT. Its translation: CASSDSSGNTEAFF.

V gene TRBV7-2 combines with J gene TRBJ2-5, with 8 positions matching TRBD2. V dropped 1 base and J dropped 5; count of bases not matched to a gene: 12. The CDR3 has 17 residues. Germline V gene data show CDR1 as SGHTA and CDR2 as FQGNSA. The CDR3 sequence is CASSLGGGRYDLETQYF. Written as DNA, the CDR3 is TGTGCCAGCAGCTTAGGGGGCGGGAGGTACGATCTGGAGACCCAGTACTTC.

The chain joins TRBV6-1 to TRBJ1-2, with no clear D. The CDR3 runs 12 residues. CDR1 is MNHNS and CDR2 is SASEGT in the germline V gene. V lost 9 bases, J lost 5 bases, and 13 bases lay in between. CDR3 amino acids: CASSGEPYGYTF. The CDR3 DNA sequence: TGTGCCAGTAGCGGAGAACCTTATGGCTACACCTTC.

The chain carries TRBV6-6 and TRBJ2-7, with TRBD1 matching 9 bases. CDR1 is MNHNY, CDR2 SVGAGI, per germline (reference sequence). This CDR3 comprises 19 residues. J was trimmed by 2 bases and V by 6 bases; bases with no gene match: 20. The DNA of the CDR3 is TGTGCCAGCAGGCGAGAAGGACAGGGGCCGGAGTCACAACCCTACGAGCAGTACTTC. Translation: CASRREGQGPESQPYEQYF.

The rearrangement links TRBV7-2 to TRBJ2-4, with D hard to call. The CDR3 covers 15 residues. CDR1 SGHTA and CDR2 FQGNSA come from the germline V gene. Trimming stripped 2 bases from V and 7 bases from J, with 15 bases between. The CDR3 reads CASSLSGERSNIQYF. The CDR3 DNA reads as TGTGCCAGCAGCTTATCGGGCGAAAGAAGCAACATTCAGTACTTC. Filled out from reference TRBV7-2 and TRBJ2-4, the complete variable domain reads GAGVSQSPSNKVTEKGKDVELRCDPISGHTALYWYRQSLGQGLEFLIYFQGNSAPDKSGLPSDRFSAERTGGSVSTLTIQRTQQEDSAVYLCASSLSGERSNIQYFGAGTRLSVL.

This chain's CDR3 is CASSSLLAGGNTGELFF. CDR3 nucleotide sequence: TGTGCCAGCTCAAGCCTACTAGCGGGGGGAAACACCGGGGAGCTGTTTTTT. The chain links TRBV18 to TRBJ2-2, with 12 nucleotides matching TRBD2. The CDR3 consists of 17 residues. Germline V gives CDR1 KGHSH, CDR2 LQKENI. V trimming: 5 bases; J trimming: 2 bases; junction bases outside the gene matches: 6.

V usage is TRBV13 and J usage is TRBJ2-6; D may correspond to TRBD1 or TRBD2 (6 bases each). The germline CDR1 and CDR2 sequences are PRHDT and FYEKMQ (reference sequence). This CDR3 is built from 18 residues. V was shortened by 5 bases and J by 2 bases, with 19 bases between the two germline ends. CDR3 loop: CASSPARIGGAGANVLTF. The CDR3 DNA follows: TGTGCCAGCAGCCCAGCGAGAATCGGGGGCGCTGGGGCCAACGTCCTGACTTTC.

The V and J genes are TRBV5-4 and TRBJ2-5, with a weak D call TRBD2 (6 bases). Germline V CDR1 and CDR2: SGHNT, YYREEE (reference sequence). The V end was cut by 1 base, the J end by 9 bases, with 13 bases between. The length of the CDR3 is 13 residues. CDR3 DNA sequence: TGTGCCAGCAGCTTGACAGATCCGGGAGCCCAGTACTTC. Residues: CASSLTDPGAQYF.